These T cell receptor beta chains were read from a single sample in a study of T cell changes during pregnancy in multiple sclerosis. TCRdb's copy holds only in-frame clones and misses some; the assay was immunoSEQ multiplex PCR. The table has around 50,000 clones, about 93% seen once. Sample: CD4+ T cells from peripheral blood mononuclear cells, taken after pregnancy. The receptors were sampled from a female donor in good health, enrolled as a control in a pregnancy study. Both conserved end residues are part of each CDR3. A D gene is named only where the DNA matches it firmly. Clone size appears in some rows only: once, few, many, or a class for an expanded clone.

TRBV18	NA	NA	TRBJ1-6	TGTGCCAGCGCAACAGGGAATAATTCACCCCTCCACTTT	CASATGNNSPLHF
TRBV28	NA	NA	TRBJ2-1	TGTGCCAGCAGTCTGACTAACAATGAGCAGTTCTTC	CASSLTNNEQFF
TRBV19	NA	NA	TRBJ1-5	TGTGCCAGTATCCCTGGCGGGGGTAGGAGCAATCAGCCCCAGCATTTT	CASIPGGGRSNQPQHF
TRBV6-6	NA	TRBD1	TRBJ2-7	TGTGCCAGCAGCCAAACGGCTCACAGGGGGGAGCAGTACTTC	CASSQTAHRGEQYF
TRBV7-2	NA	TRBD2	TRBJ2-3	TGTGCCAGCAGCCGATTCGCGGGAGCGGCGGCAGATACGCAGTATTTT	CASSRFAGAAADTQYF
TRBV10-3	NA	TRBD2	TRBJ2-3	TGTGCCATCAGTGCACAACGGGAGGGATTTCTTTTT	CAISAQREGFLF
TRBV7-9	NA	TRBD1	TRBJ1-2	TGTGCCAGCAGCCGGGACAGGGGGCTGTATGGCTACACCTTC	CASSRDRGLYGYTF
TRBV7-3	NA	TRBD2	TRBJ2-3	TGTGCCAGCAGCTCAAGACTAGCGGGGGATCGCACAGATACGCAGTATTTT	CASSSRLAGDRTDTQYF
TRBV12-5	NA	NA	TRBJ1-3	TGTGCTAGTGGTTTCACGGACAGTAGAAACACCATATATTTT	CASGFTDSRNTIYF
TRBV6-1	NA	NA	TRBJ1-3	TGTGCCAGCAGCTACAGGGTGAGCTCTGGAAACACCATATATTTT	CASSYRVSSGNTIYF
TRBV7-2	NA	TRBD1	TRBJ2-7	TGTGCCAGCAGCTTAGATACAGGGGCCTACGAGCAGTACTTC	CASSLDTGAYEQYF
TRBV6-1	NA	NA	TRBJ2-7	TGTGCCAGTGTTCGGGGGGAGACAGGTTCCTACGAGCAGTACTTC	CASVRGETGSYEQYF
TRBV6-1	NA	NA	TRBJ2-7	TGTGCCAGCAGTGTAGAGTCATGGACAGCCTACGAGCAGTACTTC	CASSVESWTAYEQYF
TRBV21-1	NA	NA	TRBJ2-2	TGTGCCAGCAGCAAAGCTGTCTGTGGGACAGGGGGCGTGCGAACCGGGGAGCTGTTTTTT	CASSKAVCGTGGVRTGELFF
TRBV5-1	NA	NA	TRBJ2-2	TGCGCCAGCAGCCCACCCGGGGGGCTAAACACCGGGGAGCTGTTTTTT	CASSPPGGLNTGELFF
TRBV2	NA	TRBD2	TRBJ2-7	TGTGCCAGCAGCGGACTAGCGGGAAGCTCCTACGAGCAGTACTTC	CASSGLAGSSYEQYF
TRBV4-1	NA	TRBD2	TRBJ2-1	TGCGCCAGCAGCCCCCTAGGGCTAGCGGGGGGTGAGCAGTTCTTC	CASSPLGLAGGEQFF
TRBV4-1	NA	TRBD1	TRBJ1-5	TGCGCCAGCAGCCTACAGGGGGCCTCGCAGCCCCAGCATTTT	CASSLQGASQPQHF
TRBV27	NA	NA	TRBJ1-5	TGTGCCAGCAGTGTGACTGAACCAAATTTCAATCAGCCCCAGCATTTT	CASSVTEPNFNQPQHF
TRBV7-8	NA	NA	TRBJ1-5	TGTGCCAGCAGCTTAGGAACGACAGAGAATCAGCCCCAGCATTTT	CASSLGTTENQPQHF
TRBV28	NA	NA	TRBJ2-7	TGTGCCAGCAGTTTTAGGGGGGGAAGGCAGTACTTC	CASSFRGGRQYF
TRBV30	NA	TRBD1	TRBJ2-7	TGTGCCTGGGGGACAGGGAACTCCTACGAGCAGTACTTC	CAWGTGNSYEQYF
TRBV7-9	once	NA	TRBJ2-1	TGTGCCAGCAGCTACCGGTACAATGAGCAGTTCTTC	CASSYRYNEQFF
TRBV10-1	NA	NA	TRBJ2-3	TGCGCCAGCAGTCAAGAGAGCGGAGGGAGCACAGATACGCAGTATTTT	CASSQESGGSTDTQYF